This TCR beta chain appears in the sequencing data of a study of blood T cell repertoires in COVID-19 (dated by TCRdb to the early 2020s). Regarding the complete study: Samples covering the acute and convalescent phases of COVID-19 were provided by collaborators in the United States, Italy and Spain. The prospective study material was composed of cDNA or gDNA derived from T cells, B-cell-depleted T cells, or PBMCs. The dataset comprised deeply sampled blood TCRbeta repertoires from subjects exposed to, actively infected with, or recovered from COVID-19. A freely available public database, intended as a resource for researchers studying the immune response to SARS-CoV-2, is where the repertoires were released. The samples were drawn from the first 160 participants of the ongoing ImmuneRACE study and from 950 to 1,500 subjects provided by 6 global collaborators. Nearly every sample came with metadata listing a de-identified subject ID, COVID-19 status, age in years and sex. Where available, HLA class I and class II types were taken from metadata supplied by the sample provider and were not determined by assay-based typing. Study-wide findings and limitations: The quantity of clinical and demographic metadata differed by source and by participant and was supplied without curation.

Reading from cysteine to phenylalanine, the CDR3 counts 15 amino acids. Solely the CDR3 DNA is kept, with 45 bases framed from the first base. Reading the germline V gene (reference sequence) gives CDR1 LGHDT and CDR2 YNNKEL. The V end loses 0 bases and the J end loses 5 bases, and a stretch of 14 bases separates them. Worth noting for this clone: The antigen it recognizes is unknown. No clone much larger than this one lies a single base away; base qualities are absent.

Collaborating institutions collected whole blood in K2EDTA tubes following their own protocols. For TCRbeta analysis, collaborators shipped samples as frozen whole blood, isolated PBMCs, or DNA extracted from either of those sample types. TCRbeta CDR3 regions were amplified from genomic DNA by means of the immunoSEQ Assay, a bias-controlled multiplex PCR. Processing in the source paper ran as follows. Within the assay, amplification of reference gene primers was used to estimate how many nucleated cells each sample contained. To quantify the absolute abundance of each unique TCRbeta CDR3 rearrangement, sequence reads were collapsed and filtered. For each sample, productive Simpson clonality was calculated as the square root of Simpson's diversity index across productive rearrangements. This immuneACCESS table, as held by TCRdb, lists in-frame sequences with V and J called but not all clones. Of the missing ones, under half trace to an unresolved V gene in checked studies; the others have no known cause. V, J and clone size derive from that table, while D and trimming were established from the DNA sequence. The sample table records about 55,000 clones; 90% of these occur just once. The ten largest clones add up to approximately 15% of the sample.

The TCR comes from a human donor with active COVID-19. The donor label of this sample is uncertain. The specimen was peripheral blood. The chain links TRBV3-1 (or the pseudogene TRBV3-2) with TRBJ2-7, and the D gene may be TRBD1, 6 bases matching. CDR3 loop: CASSQEAGDLHEQYF. The sequence in DNA is TGTGCCAGCAGCCAAGAGGCAGGGGATTTACACGAGCAGTACTTC.